This is a list of T cell receptor beta chains from one sample in a study of blood T cell repertoires in COVID-19. Produced via immunoSEQ multiplex PCR; TCRdb's table is partial and in-frame only. The sample has more than 30,000 clones; roughly 91% are singletons. The sample comprised peripheral blood. Source of these receptors: a man aged 60 to 75 with active COVID-19. Each CDR3 is given with its conserved first and last residue.

J	V	CDR3
TRBJ2-3	TRBV30	CAWSGRGTQYF
TRBJ1-1	TRBV29-1	CSVDTTGDRTEAFF
TRBJ2-5	TRBV7-2	CASSLQVGPRETQYF
TRBJ2-3	TRBV25-1	CASRSGGFLTDTQYF
TRBJ1-3	TRBV19	CASLDSSSGNTIYF
TRBJ1-2	TRBV2	CASLLEDRVHGYTF
TRBJ2-1	TRBV6-6	CASNQIAGGGNEQFF
TRBJ1-1	TRBV7-9	CASSEGQGTEAFF
TRBJ1-2	TRBV11-3	CASSLAGPRGHGYTF
TRBJ2-7	TRBV19	CASSQTGAYEQYF
TRBJ1-1	TRBV3-1/TRBV3-2	CASSQARYTEAFF
TRBJ2-6	TRBV6-6	CASSPQGARGANVLTF
TRBJ2-3	TRBV5-4	CASSPGQHTDTQYF
TRBJ2-1	TRBV5-1	CASSFTGSSYNEQFF
TRBJ2-2	TRBV7-2	CASSLGAGSNTGELFF
TRBJ2-2	TRBV29-1	CSVYRTEKNTGELFF
TRBJ1-5	TRBV5-8	CASSGTLGGSMFNQPQHF
TRBJ2-1	TRBV7-2	CASSPRRGVSYNEQFF
TRBJ1-1	TRBV12-3/TRBV12-4	CASNPGQGGEAFF
TRBJ2-2	TRBV5-6	CASNQGSGELFF
TRBJ1-5	TRBV2	CASTDWVEPQHF
TRBJ1-1	TRBV7-2	CASSFTGVKNTEAFF
TRBJ2-2	TRBV4-2	CASSSLGSGELFF
TRBJ2-3	TRBV10-3	CAISERGTSTDTQYF
TRBJ2-5	TRBV18	CASSSTDRPPGTQYF
TRBJ2-4	TRBV28	CASSLTGTLAKNIQYF
TRBJ1-4	TRBV14	CASSQGDRRFEKLFF
TRBJ1-1	TRBV12-3/TRBV12-4	CASNKNTEAFF
TRBJ2-7	TRBV9	CASSTGQGNEQYF
TRBJ2-7	TRBV7-6	CASSLTTGQGAYEQYF
TRBJ1-2	TRBV7-2	CASTFTGGDGYTF
TRBJ2-3	TRBV27	CASSLFLGLNLQYF
TRBJ2-1	TRBV6-2/TRBV6-3	CASSYLAGGYEFF
TRBJ2-2	TRBV12-2	CAGWERDTGELFF
TRBJ2-3	TRBV4-3	CASSQVGRESSQYF
TRBJ2-5	TRBV25-1	CASSEPRGGALGETQYF
TRBJ1-1	TRBV9	CASSVGSNLNTEAFF
TRBJ1-6	TRBV5-4	CASSLDRDHSPLHF
TRBJ1-2	TRBV5-8	CASSLEPAGGAGYTF
TRBJ1-6	TRBV5-6	CASSPGTGGESPLHF
TRBJ1-3	TRBV11-1	CASSRTGPGNTIYF
TRBJ1-1	TRBV2	CASSARADTEAFF
TRBJ1-1	TRBV20-1	CSAKQNTEAFF
TRBJ2-2	TRBV6-2/TRBV6-3	CASSFGGGNTGELFF
TRBJ1-1	TRBV19	CASNPGQGTEAFF
TRBJ2-3	TRBV5-5	CASSRRLEGRTDTQYF
TRBJ2-5	TRBV11-2	CASSLGVEVGETQYF
TRBJ1-6	TRBV28	CASSLWRNNSPLHF
TRBJ1-6	TRBV7-2	CASSLEGDRGFTYNSPLHF
TRBJ2-3	TRBV4-2	CASSQEQGARTDTQYF
TRBJ2-3	TRBV15	CATSTSGRTQYF
TRBJ1-6	TRBV19	CASSASRGEVSPLHF
TRBJ2-6	TRBV19	CASSSSTGANVLTF
TRBJ2-2	TRBV3-1/TRBV3-2	CASSREWSTGELFF